This TCR beta chain was identified during a study of human T cells and chemical hapten exposure. Findings of the study overall: Expanded TCRs showed more large CDR3 clusters than pre-sensitization or healthy control sets. TCRs exceeding 1 in 1000 frequency stayed unchanged with DPC sensitization.

This clonotype was counted many times. What it binds is unknown. TCRdb reprocessed the RACE reads with MiXCR, giving one entry per CDR3 protein. Among around 75,000 distinct CDR3 sequences listed, about 9.3% were seen once. Time point meaning: patch test 2, 6 weeks after DPC sensitization. Documented treatment: therapeutic diphenylcyclopropenone sensitization with weekly scalp DPC. Alopecia patients between 18 and 70 years old and suitable for DPC were used as donors. Germline-derived CDR1 and CDR2 are DFQATT and SNEGSKA (reference sequence). The CDR3 loop spans 12 amino acids. V was clipped by 6 bases and J by 4 bases; unmatched bases: 2.

The gene calls are TRBV20-1 and TRBJ2-5; 10 bases align to TRBD2. The receptor comes from a woman aged 45-65 years with alopecia areata. Some clones in this sample may be carry-over from other donors' samples. Sequencing was performed on whole blood, taken in connection with sensitization to the hapten diphenylcyclopropenone (DPC). The CDR3 loop is CSARLAGETQYF. CDR3 in DNA: TGCAGTGCACGACTAGCGGGAGAGACCCAGTACTTC.